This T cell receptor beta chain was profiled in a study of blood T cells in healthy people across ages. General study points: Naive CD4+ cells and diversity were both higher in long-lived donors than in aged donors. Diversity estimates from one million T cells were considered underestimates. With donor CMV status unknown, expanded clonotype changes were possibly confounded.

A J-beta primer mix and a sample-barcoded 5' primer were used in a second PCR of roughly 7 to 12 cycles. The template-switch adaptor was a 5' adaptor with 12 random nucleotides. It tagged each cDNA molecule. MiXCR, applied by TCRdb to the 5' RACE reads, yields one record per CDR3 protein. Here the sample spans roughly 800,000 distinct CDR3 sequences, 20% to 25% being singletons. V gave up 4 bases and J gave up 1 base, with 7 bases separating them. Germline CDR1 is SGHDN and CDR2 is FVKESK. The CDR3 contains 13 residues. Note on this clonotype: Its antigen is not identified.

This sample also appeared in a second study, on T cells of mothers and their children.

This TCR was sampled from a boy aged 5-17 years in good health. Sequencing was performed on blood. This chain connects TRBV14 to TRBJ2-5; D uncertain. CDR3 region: CASSRNFQETQYF. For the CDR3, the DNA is TGTGCCAGCAGCCGGAACTTCCAAGAGACCCAGTACTTC.